These 9 T cell receptor beta chains share one sample of origin, sequenced in a study of shared clonotypes between healthy human individuals. Data came from immunoSEQ multiplex PCR; TCRdb stores just in-frame clones and leaves some out. The profile shows almost 700,000 clones, around 90% of them singletons. Terminally differentiated effector memory CD45RA+ cells were excluded from the naive CD8 cells, which were CD45RO-negative and positively selected for CCR7. The sequenced sample consisted of naive CD8+ T cells sorted from blood. Receptor source: a man aged 25-40 years in good health.

The CDR3 DNA follows: TGTGCCACCGCGGAGGGGCGACACGAGCAGTACTTC. It yields the protein CATAEGRHEQYF. The chain carries TRBV7-9 and TRBJ2-7; a weak D match, TRBD2 (6 bases). V lost 10 bases, J lost 5 bases, and 15 bases lay in between. The CDR3 spans 12 residues. Germline-derived CDR1 and CDR2 are SEHNR and FQNEAQ (reference sequence).

The chain carries TRBV29-1 and TRBJ1-4; 8 positions agree with TRBD1. The CDR3 covers 13 residues. The V gene's germline CDR1 is SQVTM and CDR2 ANQGSEA. V lost 6 bases and J lost 2; bases outside the gene matches: 2. CDR3 region: CSVGDRTNEKLFF. CDR3 coding DNA: TGCAGCGTCGGGGACAGGACTAATGAAAAACTGTTTTTT.

The gene calls are TRBV29-1 and TRBJ2-7; D not resolved. Looked up from germline, CDR1 is SQVTM and CDR2 is ANQGSEA. There are 14 residues in the CDR3. Trimming removed 1 base from V and 1 base from J, with 11 bases in between. CDR3 in DNA: TGCAGCGTTGAAGGAACAGATTCTTCCTACGAGCAGTACTTC. Its protein is CSVEGTDSSYEQYF.

Here the CDR3 reads CASSYREKNTEAFF. The CDR3 bases are TGTGCCAGCAGCTACAGGGAAAAGAACACTGAAGCTTTCTTT. V usage is TRBV5-5 and J usage is TRBJ1-1, with D perhaps TRBD1 (6 bases). Germline loops: CDR1 SGHKS, CDR2 YYEKEE (reference sequence). This CDR3 is built from 14 residues. The V end was cut by 3 bases, the J end by 1 base, with 10 bases between.

The chain joins TRBV7-8 to TRBJ2-7; a possible D gene is TRBD2 (6 bases). Germline-derived CDR1 and CDR2 are SGHVS and FQNEAQ. V lost 0 bases and J 1 base, leaving 7 bases between the germline ends. The CDR3 sequence is 14 residues long. CDR3 in amino acids: CASSLASGSYEQYF. CDR3 in DNA: TGTGCCAGCAGCTTAGCGAGCGGGTCCTACGAGCAGTACTTC.

CDR3 in amino acids: CASSDADYYEQYF. CDR3 coding DNA: TGTGCCAGCAGTGACGCAGACTACTACGAGCAGTACTTC. This chain uses TRBV6-1 with TRBJ2-7; D perhaps matches TRBD2 (5 bases). The CDR3 covers 13 residues. Per the germline V gene, CDR1 is MNHNS and CDR2 is SASEGT. V lost 3 bases, J lost 3 bases, and 9 bases lay in between.

This sequence joins TRBV7-9 and TRBJ2-2, with D possibly being TRBD1 (5 bases). Germline values: CDR1 SEHNR, CDR2 FQNEAQ (reference sequence). Deletions cut 5 bases from V and 3 bases from J, with 13 bases between. The CDR3 loop spans 15 amino acids. CDR3 sequence reads: CASSHRQYDTGELFF. CDR3 in DNA: TGTGCCAGCAGCCATCGACAGTATGACACCGGGGAGCTGTTTTTT.

V usage is TRBV4-1 and J usage is TRBJ2-1, with a weak D call TRBD2 (6 bases). The germline V gene encodes CDR1 MGHRA and CDR2 YSYEKL. V dropped 4 bases and J dropped 9 bases, with 10 bases sitting between them. The CDR3 length is 12 residues. CDR3 coding DNA: TGCGCCAGCAGCCCCACTAGCATTGAGCAGTTCTTC. This encodes CASSPTSIEQFF.

This chain uses TRBV15 with TRBJ2-5, with TRBD2 identical over 8 bases. Germline V gene lookup returns CDR1 LNHNV and CDR2 YYDKDF (reference sequence). This CDR3 comprises 14 residues. With 3 bases clipped from V and 6 bases from J, the junction kept 6 bases outside the gene matches. This chain's CDR3 is CATSSQREFKTQYF. CDR3 coding DNA: TGTGCCACCAGCAGTCAGCGGGAGTTCAAGACCCAGTACTTC.